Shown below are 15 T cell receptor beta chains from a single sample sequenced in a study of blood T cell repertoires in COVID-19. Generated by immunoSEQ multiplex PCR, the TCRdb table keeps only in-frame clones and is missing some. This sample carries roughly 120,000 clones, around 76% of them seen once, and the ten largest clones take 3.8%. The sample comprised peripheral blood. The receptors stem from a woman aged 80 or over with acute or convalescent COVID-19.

CDR3 sequence: CASSGRTGNTEAFF. DNA for the CDR3: TGCGCCAGCAGCGGGCGGACAGGGAACACTGAAGCTTTCTTT. V usage is TRBV5-1 and J usage is TRBJ1-1, with 7 bases lining up with TRBD1. From germline, CDR1 is SGHRS and CDR2 YFSETQ. The CDR3 consists of 14 residues. J lost 1 base, V lost 4 bases, and 4 bases had no gene match.

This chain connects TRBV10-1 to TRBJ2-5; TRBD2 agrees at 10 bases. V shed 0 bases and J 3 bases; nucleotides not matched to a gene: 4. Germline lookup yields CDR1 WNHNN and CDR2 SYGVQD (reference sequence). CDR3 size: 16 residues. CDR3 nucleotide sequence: TGCGCCAGCAGTGAGTCGATCAGCGGGGGGGAAGAGACCCAGTACTTC. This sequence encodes CASSESISGGEETQYF.

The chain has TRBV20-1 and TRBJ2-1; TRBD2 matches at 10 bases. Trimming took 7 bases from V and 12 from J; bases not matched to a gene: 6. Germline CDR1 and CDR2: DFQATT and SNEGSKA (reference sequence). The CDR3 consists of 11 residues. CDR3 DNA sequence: TGCAGTGTAAGCGGGAGGGACGTGCAGTTCTTC. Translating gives CSVSGRDVQFF.

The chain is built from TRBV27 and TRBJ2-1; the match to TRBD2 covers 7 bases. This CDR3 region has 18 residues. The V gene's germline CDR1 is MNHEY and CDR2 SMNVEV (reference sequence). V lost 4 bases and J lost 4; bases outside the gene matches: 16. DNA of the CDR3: TGTGCCAGCAGTTCCAATCAGCGGCGGGAGTGGAGGTACAATGAGCAGTTCTTC. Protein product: CASSSNQRREWRYNEQFF.

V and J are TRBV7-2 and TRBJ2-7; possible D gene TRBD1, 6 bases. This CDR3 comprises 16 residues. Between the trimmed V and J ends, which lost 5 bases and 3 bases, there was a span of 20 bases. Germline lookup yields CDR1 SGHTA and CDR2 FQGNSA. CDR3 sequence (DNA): TGTGCCAGCAGCACCAGCCCCGGGATGACAGGCTACGAGCAGTACTTC. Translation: CASSTSPGMTGYEQYF.

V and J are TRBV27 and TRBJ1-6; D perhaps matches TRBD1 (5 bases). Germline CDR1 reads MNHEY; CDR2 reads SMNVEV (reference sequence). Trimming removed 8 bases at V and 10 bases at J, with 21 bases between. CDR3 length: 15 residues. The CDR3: CASGRRGGLESPLHF. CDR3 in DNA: TGTGCCAGCGGGAGACGGGGGGGATTGGAGTCACCCCTCCACTTT.

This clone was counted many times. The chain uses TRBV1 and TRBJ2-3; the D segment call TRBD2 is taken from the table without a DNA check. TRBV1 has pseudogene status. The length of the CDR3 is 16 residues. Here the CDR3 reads CTSSRRLAGCADTQYF. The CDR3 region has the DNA TGCACCAGCAGCCGACGACTAGCGGGGTGCGCAGATACGCAGTATTTT.

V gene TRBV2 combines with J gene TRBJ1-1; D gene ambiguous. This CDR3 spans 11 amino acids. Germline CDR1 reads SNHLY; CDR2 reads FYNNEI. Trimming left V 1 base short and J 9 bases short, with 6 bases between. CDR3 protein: CASSEGRKAFF. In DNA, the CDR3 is TGTGCCAGCAGTGAAGGGAGAAAAGCTTTCTTT.

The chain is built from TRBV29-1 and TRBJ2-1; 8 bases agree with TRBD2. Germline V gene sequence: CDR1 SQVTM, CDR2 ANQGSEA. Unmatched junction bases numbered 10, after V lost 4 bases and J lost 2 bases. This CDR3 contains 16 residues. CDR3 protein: CSVAVLAGITYNEQFF. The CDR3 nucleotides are TGCAGCGTTGCGGTTTTAGCGGGAATTACCTACAATGAGCAGTTCTTC.

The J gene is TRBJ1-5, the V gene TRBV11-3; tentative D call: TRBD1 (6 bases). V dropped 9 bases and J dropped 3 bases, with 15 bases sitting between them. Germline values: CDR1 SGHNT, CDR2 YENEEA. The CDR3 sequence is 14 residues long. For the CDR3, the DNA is TGTGCCAGTAACGACAGGATTACCAATCAGCCCCAGCATTTT. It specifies CASNDRITNQPQHF.

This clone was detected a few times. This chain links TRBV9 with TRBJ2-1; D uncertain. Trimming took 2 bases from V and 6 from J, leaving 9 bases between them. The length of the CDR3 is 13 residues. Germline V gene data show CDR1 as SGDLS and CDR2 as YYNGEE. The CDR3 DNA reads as TGTGCCAGCAGCGTGTCTGTGTTCAATGAGCAGTTCTTC. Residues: CASSVSVFNEQFF.

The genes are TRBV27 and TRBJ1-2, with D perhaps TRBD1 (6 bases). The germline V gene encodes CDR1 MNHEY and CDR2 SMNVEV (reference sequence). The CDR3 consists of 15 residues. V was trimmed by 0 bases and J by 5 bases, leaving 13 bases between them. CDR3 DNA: TGTGCCAGCAGTTTATCGTTGGGGGCGAAGTATGGCTACACCTTC. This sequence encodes CASSLSLGAKYGYTF.

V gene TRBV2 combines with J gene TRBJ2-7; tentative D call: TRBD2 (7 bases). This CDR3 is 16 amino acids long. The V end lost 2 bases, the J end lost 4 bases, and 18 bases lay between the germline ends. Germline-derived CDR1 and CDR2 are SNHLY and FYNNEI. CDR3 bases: TGTGCCAGCAGTGAACAGGCGGGGGCGGTCGGTTACGAGCAGTACTTC. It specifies CASSEQAGAVGYEQYF.

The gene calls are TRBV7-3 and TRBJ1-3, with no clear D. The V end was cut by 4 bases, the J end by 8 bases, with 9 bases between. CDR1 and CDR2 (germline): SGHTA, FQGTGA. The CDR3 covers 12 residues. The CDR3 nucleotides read TGTGCCAGCAGCTCGGACTTACACACCATATATTTT. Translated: CASSSDLHTIYF.

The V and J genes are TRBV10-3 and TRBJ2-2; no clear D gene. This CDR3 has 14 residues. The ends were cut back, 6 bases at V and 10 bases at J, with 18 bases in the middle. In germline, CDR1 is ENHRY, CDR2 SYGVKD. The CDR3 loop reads CAISKRSSEEELFF. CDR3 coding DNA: TGTGCCATCAGCAAGCGATCCTCCGAGGAGGAGCTGTTTTTT.